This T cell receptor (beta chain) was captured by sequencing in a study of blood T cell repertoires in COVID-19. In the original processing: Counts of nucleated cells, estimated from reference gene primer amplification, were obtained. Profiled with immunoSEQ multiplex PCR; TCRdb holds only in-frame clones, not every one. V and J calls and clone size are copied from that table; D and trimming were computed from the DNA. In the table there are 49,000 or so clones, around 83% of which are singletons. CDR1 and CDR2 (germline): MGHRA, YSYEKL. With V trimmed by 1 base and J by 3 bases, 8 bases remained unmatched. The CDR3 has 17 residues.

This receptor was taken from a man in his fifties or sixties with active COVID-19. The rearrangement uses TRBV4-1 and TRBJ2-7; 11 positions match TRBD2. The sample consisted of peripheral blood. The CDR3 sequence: CASSQALLAGANYEQYF. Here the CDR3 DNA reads TGCGCCAGCAGCCAAGCTCTACTAGCGGGGGCCAACTACGAGCAGTACTTC.